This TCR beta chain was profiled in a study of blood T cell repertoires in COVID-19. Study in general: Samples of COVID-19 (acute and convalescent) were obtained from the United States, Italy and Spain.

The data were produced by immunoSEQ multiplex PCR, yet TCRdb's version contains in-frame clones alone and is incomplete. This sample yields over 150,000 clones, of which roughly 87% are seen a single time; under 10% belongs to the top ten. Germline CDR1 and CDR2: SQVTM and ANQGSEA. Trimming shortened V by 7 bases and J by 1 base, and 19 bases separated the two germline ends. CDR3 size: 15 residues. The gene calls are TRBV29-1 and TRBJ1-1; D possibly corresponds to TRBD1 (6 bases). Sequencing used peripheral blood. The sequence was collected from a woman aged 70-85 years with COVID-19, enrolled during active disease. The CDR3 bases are TGCAGCGCCCGAAGGGGGTCGGTAAGGAACACTGAAGCTTTCTTT. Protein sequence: CSARRGSVRNTEAFF.